The 29 T cell receptor beta chains in this list originate from one sample, sequenced in a study of blood T cell repertoires in COVID-19 (dated by TCRdb to 2018 to 2021). Library preparation used the immunoSEQ multiplex PCR assay. TCRdb holds this immuneACCESS table with in-frame rearrangements only. Some clones are missing; in checked studies, unresolved V genes explain under half, and the rest has no known cause. The sample includes 180,000 or so clones, with roughly 86% observed a single time. The ten largest clones represent about 6.5% of the sample. What was sequenced was peripheral blood. Source of these receptors: an elderly woman in a cohort sampled during active or convalescent COVID-19.

This rearrangement joins TRBV24-1 to TRBJ2-3, with D possibly TRBD1 on 5 matching bases. V shed 10 bases and J shed 1 base, with 11 bases lying between them. The length of the CDR3 is 13 residues. Looked up from germline, CDR1 is KGHDR and CDR2 is SFDVKD. This CDR3 is CATGQGGTDTQYF. The CDR3 region has the DNA TGTGCCACGGGGCAGGGTGGCACAGATACGCAGTATTTT.

V usage is TRBV27 and J usage is TRBJ2-7; 9 bases align to TRBD1. The CDR3 is 15 amino acids. Germline V gene data show CDR1 as MNHEY and CDR2 as SMNVEV (reference sequence). Trimming removed 7 bases from V and 3 bases from J; junction bases left unmatched: 10. This CDR3 reads CASIILGQGDYEQYV. The CDR3 nucleotides are TGTGCCAGCATTATTCTGGGACAGGGAGACTACGAGCAGTACGTC.

V is TRBV30 and J is TRBJ1-2, with 9 bases that match TRBD1. There are 14 residues in the CDR3. From germline, CDR1 is GTSNPN and CDR2 SVGIG (reference sequence). The V and J ends lost 0 bases and 2 bases, in that order; junction bases with no gene match: 1. DNA of the CDR3: TGTGCCTGGAGTGTTGACAGGGGGAACTATGGCTACACCTTC. Translation: CAWSVDRGNYGYTF. Variable domain in full (rest from reference TRBV30 and TRBJ1-2): SQTIHQWPATLVQPVGSPLSLECTVEGTSNPNLYWYRQAAGRGLQLLFYSVGIGQISSEVPQNLSASRPQDRQFILSSKKLLLSDSGFYLCAWSVDRGNYGYTFGSGTRLTVV.

The chain's CDR3 is CASSLGTSGKQETQYF. As DNA, the CDR3 is TGCGCCAGCAGCTTGGGGACTAGCGGGAAACAAGAGACCCAGTACTTC. The rearrangement links TRBV5-1 to TRBJ2-5; TRBD2 matches 12 bases. The CDR3 length is 16 residues. The J segment lost 2 bases and the V segment lost 0 bases, leaving 2 bases of the junction unmatched. Germline-derived CDR1 and CDR2 are SGHRS and YFSETQ.

This clone was seen just once. This rearrangement joins TRBV7-9 to TRBJ2-5; the D gene is possibly TRBD1 (6 bases). Trimming left V 1 base short and J 2 bases short, with 17 bases between. Germline CDR1 is SEHNR and CDR2 is FQNEAQ (reference sequence). The CDR3 spans 17 residues. This CDR3 is CASSLGTYRVLQETQYF. CDR3 DNA: TGTGCCAGCAGCTTAGGGACGTACAGGGTTTTACAAGAGACCCAGTACTTC.

The chain employs TRBV23-1 and TRBJ2-3, with 11 nucleotides matching TRBD2. TRBV23-1 is an open reading frame, and its role is uncertain. The CDR3 loop spans 18 amino acids. The V segment lost 0 bases and the J segment 9 bases; nucleotides outside the gene matches: 14. The DNA for the CDR3 is TGCGCCAGCAGTCAATCGATGGCACTAGCGGGAGAGAATTCGACGCAGTATTTT. Its protein product is CASSQSMALAGENSTQYF.

The chain uses TRBV9 and TRBJ2-1; TRBD1 agrees at 8 bases. V was clipped by 0 bases and J by 10 bases; unmatched bases: 3. The CDR3 is 13 residues long. Per germline, CDR1 SGDLS and CDR2 YYNGEE. The CDR3 bases are TGTGCCAGCAGCGTAGTTTGGGACAGGGAGCAGTTCTTC. It encodes CASSVVWDREQFF.

V usage is TRBV18 and J usage is TRBJ1-2; TRBD1 is a possible D gene (6 bases). V lost 6 bases to trimming and J lost 3 bases, with 14 bases between them. Germline lookup yields CDR1 KGHSH and CDR2 LQKENI. The CDR3 has 14 amino acids. The CDR3 protein is CASSRQDLDYGYTF. The CDR3 coding sequence is TGTGCCAGCTCCCGACAGGACCTCGACTATGGCTACACCTTC.

The J gene is TRBJ2-3, the V gene TRBV11-3; tentative D call: TRBD1 (6 bases). CDR1 SGHNT and CDR2 YENEEA come from the germline V gene. CDR3 length: 14 residues. Trimming removed 4 bases at V and 6 bases at J, with 14 bases between. The CDR3 bases are TGTGCCAGCAGCTCGGTTACAACAGGGGATACGCAGTATTTT. Translated: CASSSVTTGDTQYF.

The chain has TRBV30 and TRBJ1-6; 8 positions match TRBD1. Germline V gene lookup returns CDR1 GTSNPN and CDR2 SVGIG (reference sequence). The CDR3 length is 13 residues. With V trimmed by 4 bases and J by 8 bases, 4 bases remained unmatched. CDR3 sequence (DNA): TGTGCCTGGACAGGGGGCCCGTATTCACCCCTCCACTTT. This sequence encodes CAWTGGPYSPLHF. The full variable domain, in which reference TRBV30 and TRBJ1-6 provide the parts outside the CDR3, is SQTIHQWPATLVQPVGSPLSLECTVEGTSNPNLYWYRQAAGRGLQLLFYSVGIGQISSEVPQNLSASRPQDRQFILSSKKLLLSDSGFYLCAWTGGPYSPLHFGNGTRLTVT.

The CDR3 bases are TGTGCCAGCTCATCCGGGAGCGGTCTCAATGAGCAGTTCTTC. It is translated as CASSSGSGLNEQFF. The rearrangement joins TRBV18 to TRBJ2-1; D may be TRBD2 (6 bases). The CDR3 contains 14 residues. CDR1 and CDR2 from the germline V gene are KGHSH and LQKENI. V was shortened by 5 bases and J by 6 bases, with 14 bases between the two germline ends.

V usage is TRBV2 and J usage is TRBJ1-5; 7 bases line up with TRBD1. Germline loops: CDR1 SNHLY, CDR2 FYNNEI. This CDR3 region has 14 residues. The V gene end was trimmed by 7 bases and the J gene end by 11 bases; junction bases not matched to a gene: 14. The CDR3 sequence is CASTIDRASSSQHF. In DNA form, the CDR3 reads TGTGCCAGCACCATAGACAGGGCTTCATCGTCCCAGCATTTT.

The chain uses TRBV14 and TRBJ1-2, with no clear D. Germline V lookup: CDR1 SGHDN, CDR2 FVKESK. V was pared by 3 bases and J by 4 bases, with 6 bases between. This CDR3 is 12 amino acids long. In nucleotides, the CDR3 is TGTGCCAGCAGCCAGGGCCCCTATGGCTACACCTTC. Translating gives CASSQGPYGYTF.

The chain couples TRBV5-4 to TRBJ2-1; TRBD1 aligns across 7 bases. With 3 bases clipped from V and 6 bases from J, the junction kept 3 bases outside the gene matches. CDR1 and CDR2 from the germline V gene are SGHNT and YYREEE (reference sequence). The CDR3 loop spans 13 amino acids. The CDR3 spells CASSSGQPNEQFF. The CDR3 DNA sequence: TGTGCCAGCAGCTCGGGACAGCCCAATGAGCAGTTCTTC.

The V gene is TRBV5-1, the J gene TRBJ1-1, with 7 bases lining up with TRBD1. CDR1 SGHRS and CDR2 YFSETQ come from the germline V gene. The CDR3 length is 16 residues. V lost 0 bases and J lost 3; bases outside the gene matches: 8. CDR3 in amino acids: CASSLVLGGVDTEAFF. The DNA for the CDR3 is TGCGCCAGCAGCTTGGTTTTAGGGGGCGTAGACACTGAAGCTTTCTTT.

This sequence joins TRBV30 and TRBJ2-1; tentatively, D is TRBD1 (5 bases). CDR3 size: 14 residues. V shed 5 bases and J shed 6 bases, with 17 bases lying between them. Germline CDR1 and CDR2: GTSNPN and SVGIG (reference sequence). CDR3 loop: CAWVGWGLGNEQFF. The CDR3 DNA reads TGTGCCTGGGTGGGCTGGGGCCTGGGCAATGAGCAGTTCTTC.

The chain is built from TRBV5-1 and TRBJ2-2; the match to TRBD2 covers 7 bases. CDR3 size: 16 residues. Germline V gene data show CDR1 as SGHRS and CDR2 as YFSETQ. Trimming cost V 0 bases and J 5 bases; bases outside gene matches: 7. This chain's CDR3 is CASSLEVGAGTGELFF. In nucleotides, the CDR3 is TGCGCCAGCAGCTTGGAGGTGGGAGCGGGGACCGGGGAGCTGTTTTTT.

The chain uses TRBV30 and TRBJ2-7; tentatively, D is TRBD2 (7 bases). Germline V gene lookup returns CDR1 GTSNPN and CDR2 SVGIG (reference sequence). The CDR3 contains 13 residues. Trimming left V 4 bases short and J 7 bases short, with 17 bases between. The CDR3 spells CAWKIKGRGEQYV. The CDR3 DNA reads as TGTGCCTGGAAGATCAAAGGGAGGGGGGAGCAGTACGTC.

The gene calls are TRBV5-1 and TRBJ2-3; 11 nucleotides match TRBD1. This CDR3 is 18 amino acids long. The germline V gene has CDR1 SGHRS and CDR2 YFSETQ. Losses at the gene ends were 3 bases for V and 5 bases for J; bases not matched to a gene: 14. DNA of the CDR3: TGCGCCAGCAGCTCCCTTTCCTGGACAGGGGGCGCTAAAGATACGCAGTATTTT. Encoded protein: CASSSLSWTGGAKDTQYF.

In its sample, this clone was seen once. The chain uses TRBV9 and TRBJ1-3; maybe TRBD1 (5 bases). This CDR3 is 16 amino acids long. From germline, CDR1 is SGDLS and CDR2 YYNGEE. V was shortened by 4 bases and J by 0 bases, with 14 bases between the two germline ends. The CDR3 bases are TGTGCCAGCAGCCCGAGGACATGGGGCTCTGGAAACACCATATATTTT. Its protein product is CASSPRTWGSGNTIYF.

In its sample, this clone was seen a few times. This chain uses TRBV4-3 with TRBJ1-6, with D tentatively TRBD1 (5 bases). Trimming took off 4 bases at V and 7 bases at J, with 11 bases between the two ends. Germline V CDR1 and CDR2: LGHNA, YSLEER. The CDR3 totals 14 residues. The CDR3 sequence is CASSRAGRNSPLHF. Here the CDR3 DNA reads TGCGCCAGCAGCCGGGCGGGGCGAAATTCACCCCTCCACTTT.

This clone appeared a single time. The chain employs TRBV30 and TRBJ1-4; TRBD1 is a possible D gene (6 bases). Germline V CDR1 and CDR2: GTSNPN, SVGIG (reference sequence). The CDR3 runs 16 residues. V was clipped by 0 bases and J by 0 bases, with 11 bases between them. The CDR3, as DNA: TGTGCCTGGAGTGTGGGTCAGGGGTCAACTAATGAAAAACTGTTTTTT. It yields the protein CAWSVGQGSTNEKLFF.

This rearrangement joins TRBV6-6 to TRBJ1-1; unclear D gene. This CDR3 spans 14 amino acids. With 0 bases removed from V and 0 bases from J, the gap between germline ends came to 5 bases. Per germline, CDR1 MNHNY and CDR2 SVGAGI (reference sequence). The CDR3 loop is CASSYSEMNTEAFF. The CDR3 DNA follows: TGTGCCAGCAGTTACTCAGAGATGAACACTGAAGCTTTCTTT.

V gene TRBV27 combines with J gene TRBJ1-2; tentatively, D is TRBD1 (6 bases). The ends were cut back, 11 bases at V and 6 bases at J, with 16 bases in the middle. The CDR3 is 12 residues long. CDR1 and CDR2 (germline): MNHEY, SMNVEV (reference sequence). CDR3 in DNA: TGTGCCGCCAAGCAGGGGATCGATGGCTACACCTTC. Amino acids: CAAKQGIDGYTF.

This chain uses TRBV30 with TRBJ2-1; D is undetermined. Germline CDR1 GTSNPN, CDR2 SVGIG (reference sequence). The V end lost 0 bases, the J end lost 3 bases, and 9 bases lay between the germline ends. The length of the CDR3 is 14 residues. CDR3 residues: CAWSVVISYNEQFF. The CDR3 nucleotides read TGTGCCTGGAGTGTTGTCATCAGCTACAATGAGCAGTTCTTC.

Points on this clone: Within the sample, other DNA sequences also encode this same CDR3. The V and J genes are TRBV3-1 (or the pseudogene TRBV3-2) and TRBJ1-5, with 9 bases aligning to TRBD1. Germline trimming cut 3 bases from V and 4 bases from J; bases unmatched to any gene: 1. The CDR3 is 14 residues long. CDR1 is LGHDT, CDR2 YNNKEL, per germline (reference sequence). The CDR3 DNA reads as TGTGCCAGCAGCCATGGACAGGGGAATCAGCCCCAGCATTTT. It encodes CASSHGQGNQPQHF.

This rearrangement joins TRBV4-1 to TRBJ1-5; D possibly corresponds to TRBD1 (6 bases). V lost 2 bases, J lost 6 bases, and 23 bases lay in between. This CDR3 comprises 18 residues. In germline, CDR1 is MGHRA, CDR2 YSYEKL. Written as DNA, the CDR3 is TGCGCCAGCAGCCAATTCTCAGGGGATAGGTCTAATCGTCAGCCCCAGCATTTT. The encoded protein is CASSQFSGDRSNRQPQHF.

The V and J genes are TRBV28 and TRBJ2-2, with 8 bases lining up with TRBD2. V was pared by 4 bases and J by 6 bases, with 7 bases of the junction left unmatched. This CDR3 has 15 residues. Germline V gene lookup returns CDR1 MDHEN and CDR2 SYDVKM. In DNA form, the CDR3 reads TGTGCCAGCAGTTCCTTAAGCGGGGGCGCCGGGGAGCTGTTTTTT. Its translation is CASSSLSGGAGELFF.

This clone was observed a single time. The chain combines TRBV6-1 with TRBJ2-7; 8 bases agree with TRBD1. The CDR3 covers 18 residues. V shed 3 bases and J 2 bases; nucleotides not matched to a gene: 15. Germline CDR1 is MNHNS and CDR2 is SASEGT. CDR3 in amino acids: CASSDTHWTGRTPYEQYV. The CDR3 nucleotides are TGTGCCAGCAGTGACACACACTGGACAGGGCGAACACCCTACGAGCAGTACGTC.